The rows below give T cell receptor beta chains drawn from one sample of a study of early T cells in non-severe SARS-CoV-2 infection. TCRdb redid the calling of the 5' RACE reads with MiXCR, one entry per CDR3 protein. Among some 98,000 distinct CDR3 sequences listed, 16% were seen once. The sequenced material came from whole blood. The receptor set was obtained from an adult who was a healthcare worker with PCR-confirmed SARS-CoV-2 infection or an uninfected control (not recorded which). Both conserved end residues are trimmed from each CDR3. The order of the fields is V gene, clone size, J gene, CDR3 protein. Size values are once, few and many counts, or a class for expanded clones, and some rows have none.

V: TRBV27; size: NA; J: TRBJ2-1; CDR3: AGSLLDSSYNEQF
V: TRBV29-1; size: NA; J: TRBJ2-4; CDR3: SAEELAGYGKNIQY
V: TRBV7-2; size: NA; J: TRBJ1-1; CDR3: ASSLGRGEITEAF
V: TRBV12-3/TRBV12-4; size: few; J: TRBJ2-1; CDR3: ASSLPTSGTSYNEQF
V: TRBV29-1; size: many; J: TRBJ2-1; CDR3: SVPDNEQF
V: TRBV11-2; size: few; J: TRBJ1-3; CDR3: ASSLGPFWGSNNTIY
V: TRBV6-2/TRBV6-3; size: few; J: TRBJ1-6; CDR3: ASTHGRGHSPLH
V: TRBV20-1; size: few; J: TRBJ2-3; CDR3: SARDLTLAGYPSTDTQY
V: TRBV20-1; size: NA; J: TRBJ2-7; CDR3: SATREGGFSYEQY
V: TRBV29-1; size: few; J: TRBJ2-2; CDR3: SVEKTGGPTGELF
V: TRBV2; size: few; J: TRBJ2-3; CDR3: ASRWRGELSDTQY
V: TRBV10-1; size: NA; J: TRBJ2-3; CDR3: ASSLDGKTSTDTQY
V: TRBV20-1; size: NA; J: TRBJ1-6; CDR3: SASLGGNSPLH
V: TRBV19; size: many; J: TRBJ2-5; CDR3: ASSIESGETQY
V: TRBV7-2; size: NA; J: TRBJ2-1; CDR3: ASTFGGRNEQF
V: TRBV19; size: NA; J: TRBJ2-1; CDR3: ASSIDRDRYNEQF
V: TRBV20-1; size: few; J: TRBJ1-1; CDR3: SARGGNGEAF
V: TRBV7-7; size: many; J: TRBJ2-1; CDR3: ASSLGGSNEQF
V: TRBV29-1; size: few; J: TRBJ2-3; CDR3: SVEVRQGDTQY
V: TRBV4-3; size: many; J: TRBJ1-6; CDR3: ASSQEFGRIYNSPLH
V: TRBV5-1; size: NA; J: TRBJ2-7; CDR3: ASSPKTQTGWNEQY
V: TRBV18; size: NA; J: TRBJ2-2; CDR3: ASSQTANTGELF
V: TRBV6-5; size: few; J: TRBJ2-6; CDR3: ASTRTSGSGAGANVLT
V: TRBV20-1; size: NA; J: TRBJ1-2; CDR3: SAGAPGQGYGYT
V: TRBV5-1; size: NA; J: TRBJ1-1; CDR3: ASSFDQPIEAF
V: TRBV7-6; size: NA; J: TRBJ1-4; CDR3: ASSLFTGGGEKLF
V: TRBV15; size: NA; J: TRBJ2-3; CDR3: ATSRGRVEADTQY
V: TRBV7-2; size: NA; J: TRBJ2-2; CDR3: ASSLGRTNTGELF
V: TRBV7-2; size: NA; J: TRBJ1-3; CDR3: ASSDRVSGNTIY
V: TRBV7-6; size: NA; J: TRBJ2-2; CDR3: ASSPTKQALNTGELF
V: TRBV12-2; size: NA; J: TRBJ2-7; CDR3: ASRLGVPIWEQY
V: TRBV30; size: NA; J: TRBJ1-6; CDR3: AWSYWTGDAPLH
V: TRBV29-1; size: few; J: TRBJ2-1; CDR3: SAHRVNEQF
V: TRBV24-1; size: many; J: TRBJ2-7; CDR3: ATSDAGTYEQY
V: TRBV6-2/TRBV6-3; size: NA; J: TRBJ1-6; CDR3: ASSYRRDTAFYNSPLH
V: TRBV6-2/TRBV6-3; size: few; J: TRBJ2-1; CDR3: ASSWPYNEQF
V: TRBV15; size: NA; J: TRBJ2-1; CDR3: ATSRDRDSRNEQF
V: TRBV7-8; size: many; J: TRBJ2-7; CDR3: ASSFSSYEQY
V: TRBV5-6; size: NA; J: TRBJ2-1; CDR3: ASSAGTSGRIAYNEQF
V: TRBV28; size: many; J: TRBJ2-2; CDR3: ASGTSGSTGELF
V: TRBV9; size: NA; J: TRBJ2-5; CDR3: ASSDGLASETQY
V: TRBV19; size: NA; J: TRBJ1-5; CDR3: ASSAVLNQPQH
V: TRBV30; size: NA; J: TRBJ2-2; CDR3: AWSLLHTGELF
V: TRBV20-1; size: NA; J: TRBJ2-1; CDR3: SARRTSGSYNEQF
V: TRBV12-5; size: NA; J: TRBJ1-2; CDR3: ASGLVRETGDGYT
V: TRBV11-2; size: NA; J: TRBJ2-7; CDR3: ASSAISYEQY
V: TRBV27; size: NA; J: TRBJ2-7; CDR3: ASSSTGTGFRREQY
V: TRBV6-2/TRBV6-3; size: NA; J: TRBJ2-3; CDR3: ASSSPWLGSSTDTQY